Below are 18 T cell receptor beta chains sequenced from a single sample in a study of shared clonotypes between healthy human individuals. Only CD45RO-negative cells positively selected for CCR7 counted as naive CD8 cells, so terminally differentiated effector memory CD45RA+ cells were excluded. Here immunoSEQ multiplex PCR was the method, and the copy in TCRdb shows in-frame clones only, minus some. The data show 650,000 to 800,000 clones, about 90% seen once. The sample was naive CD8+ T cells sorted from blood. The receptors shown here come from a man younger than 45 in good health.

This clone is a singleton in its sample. The CDR3 coding sequence is TGTGCCAGCAGTCGGACCACCCCAGCTAACTATGGCTACACCTTC. Translation gives CASSRTTPANYGYTF. This rearrangement joins TRBV27 to TRBJ1-2; D remains unclear. V lost 5 bases and J lost 0, with 13 bases in between. CDR3 size: 15 residues. Germline CDR1 reads MNHEY; CDR2 reads SMNVEV (reference sequence).

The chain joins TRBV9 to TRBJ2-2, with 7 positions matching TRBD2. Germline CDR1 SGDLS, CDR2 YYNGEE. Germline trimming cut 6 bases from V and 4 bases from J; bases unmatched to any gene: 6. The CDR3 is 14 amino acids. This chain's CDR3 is CASMGGSGTGELFF. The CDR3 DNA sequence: TGTGCCAGCATGGGCGGGAGTGGCACCGGGGAGCTGTTTTTT.

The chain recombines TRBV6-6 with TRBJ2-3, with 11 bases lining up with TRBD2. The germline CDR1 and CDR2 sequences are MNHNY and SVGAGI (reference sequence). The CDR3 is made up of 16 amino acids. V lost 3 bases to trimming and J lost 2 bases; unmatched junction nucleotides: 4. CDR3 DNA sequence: TGTGCCAGCAGTTATACTAGCGGGAGCCTCACAGATACGCAGTATTTT. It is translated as CASSYTSGSLTDTQYF.

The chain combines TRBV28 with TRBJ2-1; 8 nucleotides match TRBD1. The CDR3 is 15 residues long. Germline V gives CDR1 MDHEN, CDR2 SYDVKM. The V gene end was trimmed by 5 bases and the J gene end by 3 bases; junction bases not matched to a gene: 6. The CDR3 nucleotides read TGTGCCAGCAGTCCGCCGGGACAGGTCTACAATGAGCAGTTCTTC. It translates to CASSPPGQVYNEQFF.

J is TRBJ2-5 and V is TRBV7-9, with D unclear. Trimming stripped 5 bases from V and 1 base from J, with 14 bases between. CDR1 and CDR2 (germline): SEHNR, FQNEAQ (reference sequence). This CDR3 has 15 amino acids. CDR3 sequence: CASSEKMGIQETQYF. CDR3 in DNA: TGTGCCAGCAGCGAAAAGATGGGGATCCAAGAGACCCAGTACTTC.

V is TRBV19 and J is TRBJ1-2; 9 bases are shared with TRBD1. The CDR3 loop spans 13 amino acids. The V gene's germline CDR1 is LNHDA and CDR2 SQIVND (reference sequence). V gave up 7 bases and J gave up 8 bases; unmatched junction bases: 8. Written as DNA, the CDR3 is TGTGCCAGTATCGAAGGGACAGGGAAGGGCTACACCTTC. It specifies CASIEGTGKGYTF.

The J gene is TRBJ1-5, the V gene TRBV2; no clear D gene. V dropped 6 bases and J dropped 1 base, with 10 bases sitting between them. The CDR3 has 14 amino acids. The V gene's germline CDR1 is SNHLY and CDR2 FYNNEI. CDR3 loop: CASSWRASNQPQHF. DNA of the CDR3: TGTGCCAGCAGCTGGAGGGCCAGCAATCAGCCCCAGCATTTT.

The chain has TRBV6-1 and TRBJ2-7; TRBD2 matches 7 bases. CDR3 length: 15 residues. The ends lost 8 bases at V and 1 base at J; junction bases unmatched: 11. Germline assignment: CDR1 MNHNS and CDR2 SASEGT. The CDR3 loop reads CASRTGPGGSYEQYF. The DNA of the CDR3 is TGTGCCAGCCGTACAGGTCCCGGGGGGTCCTACGAGCAGTACTTC.

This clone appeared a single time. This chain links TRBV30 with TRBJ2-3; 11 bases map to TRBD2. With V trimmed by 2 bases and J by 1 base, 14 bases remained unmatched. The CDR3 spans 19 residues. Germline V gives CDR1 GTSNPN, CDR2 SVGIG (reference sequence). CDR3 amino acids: CAWSPRGTSGTWGTDTQYF. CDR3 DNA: TGTGCCTGGAGTCCGCGCGGGACTAGCGGCACATGGGGCACAGATACGCAGTATTTT.

CDR3 amino acids: CASSLTGGLRAKNIQYF. The CDR3 nucleotides are TGTGCCAGCAGCTTAACAGGGGGGCTACGAGCCAAAAACATTCAGTACTTC. The gene calls are TRBV11-2 and TRBJ2-4; 8 bases match TRBD1. CDR1 is SGHAT and CDR2 is FQNNGV in the germline V gene. This CDR3 has 17 amino acids. V was pared by 2 bases and J by 0 bases, with 6 bases of the junction left unmatched.

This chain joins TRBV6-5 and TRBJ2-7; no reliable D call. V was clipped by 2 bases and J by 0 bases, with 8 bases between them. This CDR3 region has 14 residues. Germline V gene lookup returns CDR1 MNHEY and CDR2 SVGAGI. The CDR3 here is CASSYGIFSYEQYF. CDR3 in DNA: TGTGCCAGCAGTTACGGGATTTTCTCCTACGAGCAGTACTTC.

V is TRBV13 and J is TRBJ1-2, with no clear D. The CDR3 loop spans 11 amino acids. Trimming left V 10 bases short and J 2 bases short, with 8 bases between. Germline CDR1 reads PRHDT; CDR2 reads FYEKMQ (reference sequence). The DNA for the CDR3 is TGTGCCATCCAACAGAACTATGGCTACACCTTC. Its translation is CAIQQNYGYTF. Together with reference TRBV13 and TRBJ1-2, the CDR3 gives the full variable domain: AAGVIQSPRHLIKEKRETATLKCYPIPRHDTVYWYQQGPGQDPQFLISFYEKMQSDKGSIPDRFSAQQFSDYHSELNMSSLELGDSALYFCAIQQNYGYTFGSGTRLTVV.

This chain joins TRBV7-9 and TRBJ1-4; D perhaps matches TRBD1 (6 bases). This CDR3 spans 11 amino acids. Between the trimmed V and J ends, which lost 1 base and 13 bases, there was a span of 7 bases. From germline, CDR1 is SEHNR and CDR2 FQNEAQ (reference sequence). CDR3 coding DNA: TGTGCCAGCAGCTTAGGGGACATACTGTTTTTT. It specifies CASSLGDILFF.

CDR3 loop: CASSSGQSQETQYF. CDR3 coding DNA: TGCGCCAGCAGCTCTGGGCAGAGCCAAGAGACCCAGTACTTC. The genes are TRBV5-1 and TRBJ2-5; D unclear. Trimming cost V 3 bases and J 1 base, with 10 bases left between them. The CDR3 consists of 14 residues. CDR1 is SGHRS and CDR2 is YFSETQ in the germline V gene.

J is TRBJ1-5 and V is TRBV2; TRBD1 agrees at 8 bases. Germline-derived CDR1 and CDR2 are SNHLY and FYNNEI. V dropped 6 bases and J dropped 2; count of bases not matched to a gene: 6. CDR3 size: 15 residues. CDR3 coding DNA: TGTGCCAGCAGAGAGATGGGACAGGGCAATCAGCCCCAGCATTTT. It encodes CASREMGQGNQPQHF.

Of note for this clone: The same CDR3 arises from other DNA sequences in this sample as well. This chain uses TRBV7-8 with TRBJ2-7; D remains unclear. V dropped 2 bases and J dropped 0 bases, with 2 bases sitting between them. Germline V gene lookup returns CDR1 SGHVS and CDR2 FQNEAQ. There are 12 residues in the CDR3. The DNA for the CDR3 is TGTGCCAGCAGCTTAAGCTCCTACGAGCAGTACTTC. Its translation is CASSLSSYEQYF.

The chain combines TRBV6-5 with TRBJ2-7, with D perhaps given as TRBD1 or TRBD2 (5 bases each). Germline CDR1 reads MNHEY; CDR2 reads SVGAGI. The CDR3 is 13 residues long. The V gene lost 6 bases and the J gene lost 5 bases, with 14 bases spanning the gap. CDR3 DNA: TGTGCCAGCAGGCCAGGGACGGCCGACGAGCAGTACTTC. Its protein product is CASRPGTADEQYF.

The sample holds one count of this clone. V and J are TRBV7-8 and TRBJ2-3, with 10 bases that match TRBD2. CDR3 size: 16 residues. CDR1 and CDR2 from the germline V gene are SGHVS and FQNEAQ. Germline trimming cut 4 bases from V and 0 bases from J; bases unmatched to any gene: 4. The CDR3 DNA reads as TGTGCCAGCAGCTCCTGGACTAGCGGTAGCACAGATACGCAGTATTTT. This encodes CASSSWTSGSTDTQYF.